A selection of T cell receptor beta chains follows, all from one sample in a study of cytomegalovirus exposure and HLA in healthy donors. Measured with immunoSEQ multiplex PCR; TCRdb has only the in-frame clones, and not every one. Counted here are under 250,000 clones, approximately 79% occurring once; the ten biggest clones make up about 1.5%. The sequenced material came from PBMCs. These receptors came from a man aged 50-60 years in good health and CMV-seronegative. Each CDR3 is given with its conserved first and last residue. D genes are given only for firm matches. Only part of the rows carry a size: once, few, many, or a class if the clone is expanded.

d_call: -
clone_size: once
j_call: TRBJ1-4
v_call: TRBV5-1
cdr3_aa: CASSLVGRINEKLFF
cdr3_nt: TGCGCCAGCAGCTTGGTCGGCAGGATTAATGAAAAACTGTTTTTT

d_call: -
clone_size: -
j_call: TRBJ1-5
v_call: TRBV18
cdr3_aa: CASSPPLFDQPQHF
cdr3_nt: TGTGCCAGCTCACCCCCCCTATTCGATCAGCCCCAGCATTTT

d_call: -
clone_size: -
j_call: TRBJ2-2
v_call: TRBV27
cdr3_aa: CASLYLNTGELFF
cdr3_nt: TGTGCCTCCTTGTATCTCAACACCGGGGAGCTGTTTTTT

d_call: -
clone_size: -
j_call: TRBJ2-7
v_call: TRBV10-3
cdr3_aa: CAISESKPGGSYEQYF
cdr3_nt: TGTGCCATCAGTGAGTCGAAGCCAGGGGGGTCCTACGAGCAGTACTTC

d_call: TRBD1
clone_size: -
j_call: TRBJ1-2
v_call: TRBV25-1
cdr3_aa: CASSGTGPWGYTF
cdr3_nt: TGTGCCAGCAGTGGGACAGGGCCTTGGGGCTACACCTTC

d_call: -
clone_size: few
j_call: TRBJ2-1
v_call: TRBV9
cdr3_aa: CASNTPGGTNEQFF
cdr3_nt: TGTGCCAGCAATACACCGGGGGGCACAAATGAGCAGTTCTTC

d_call: TRBD1
clone_size: few
j_call: TRBJ1-2
v_call: TRBV6-5
cdr3_aa: CASRSVYGTGYGYTF
cdr3_nt: TGTGCCAGCAGATCAGTTTACGGGACAGGATATGGCTACACCTTC

d_call: -
clone_size: -
j_call: TRBJ2-5
v_call: TRBV29-1
cdr3_aa: CSVELRGRGPQETQYF
cdr3_nt: TGCAGCGTTGAATTGAGGGGGAGAGGACCCCAAGAGACCCAGTACTTC

d_call: -
clone_size: -
j_call: TRBJ2-2
v_call: TRBV6-4
cdr3_aa: CASSPDRRNTGELFF
cdr3_nt: TGTGCCAGCAGTCCTGACAGGAGGAACACCGGGGAGCTGTTTTTT

d_call: -
clone_size: -
j_call: TRBJ2-1
v_call: TRBV6-5
cdr3_aa: CASSSTNGDNEQFF
cdr3_nt: TGTGCCAGCAGTTCGACGAACGGGGACAATGAGCAGTTCTTC

d_call: TRBD1
clone_size: few
j_call: TRBJ2-7
v_call: TRBV13
cdr3_aa: CASSFRDSSYEQYF
cdr3_nt: TGTGCCAGCAGCTTCCGGGACAGCTCCTACGAGCAGTACTTC

d_call: -
clone_size: -
j_call: TRBJ1-1
v_call: TRBV5-4
cdr3_aa: CASSPQGRRAFF
cdr3_nt: TGTGCCAGCAGCCCACAGGGACGTCGGGCTTTCTTT

d_call: -
clone_size: -
j_call: TRBJ2-7
v_call: TRBV2
cdr3_aa: CASSEVRWGPTYEQYF
cdr3_nt: TGTGCCAGCAGTGAAGTGAGGTGGGGGCCAACCTACGAGCAGTACTTC

d_call: TRBD2
clone_size: -
j_call: TRBJ2-7
v_call: TRBV6-5
cdr3_aa: CASRTPGGGSEQYF
cdr3_nt: TGTGCCAGCAGAACACCGGGAGGCGGTAGCGAGCAGTACTTC

d_call: TRBD1
clone_size: -
j_call: TRBJ1-6
v_call: TRBV28
cdr3_aa: CASSSDRAGNSPLHF
cdr3_nt: TGTGCCAGCAGTTCCGACAGGGCGGGTAATTCACCCCTCCACTTT

d_call: TRBD2
clone_size: once
j_call: TRBJ2-2
v_call: TRBV28
cdr3_aa: CASSSIPPGGLAGAGELFF
cdr3_nt: TGTGCCAGCAGTTCAATACCCCCCGGCGGACTAGCGGGGGCCGGGGAGCTGTTTTTT

d_call: TRBD1
clone_size: few
j_call: TRBJ2-4
v_call: TRBV16
cdr3_aa: CASSQYEQQGAGKNIQYF
cdr3_nt: TGTGCCAGCAGCCAATATGAGCAACAGGGGGCAGGCAAAAACATTCAGTACTTC

d_call: TRBD1
clone_size: -
j_call: TRBJ2-5
v_call: TRBV30
cdr3_aa: CAWSAQGAFGETQYF
cdr3_nt: TGTGCCTGGAGTGCCCAGGGGGCGTTCGGAGAGACCCAGTACTTC

d_call: TRBD1
clone_size: -
j_call: TRBJ2-1
v_call: TRBV5-1
cdr3_aa: CASSSSKDRGWGEQFF
cdr3_nt: TGCGCCAGCAGCTCGTCCAAGGACAGGGGGTGGGGTGAGCAGTTCTTC

d_call: TRBD2
clone_size: -
j_call: TRBJ2-7
v_call: TRBV5-1
cdr3_aa: CASSLATGGYEQYF
cdr3_nt: TGCGCCAGCAGCTTGGCCACGGGGGGCTACGAGCAGTACTTC

d_call: TRBD2
clone_size: -
j_call: TRBJ2-3
v_call: TRBV12-5
cdr3_aa: CASGLAGSSTDTQYF
cdr3_nt: TGTGCTAGTGGACTAGCGGGATCTAGCACAGATACGCAGTATTTT

d_call: -
clone_size: few
j_call: TRBJ2-1
v_call: TRBV9
cdr3_aa: CASSVGSNRSPNEQFF
cdr3_nt: TGTGCCAGCAGCGTAGGGAGCAATCGGTCACCCAATGAGCAGTTCTTC

d_call: TRBD1
clone_size: -
j_call: TRBJ2-2
v_call: TRBV19
cdr3_aa: CASSIGRGGQGSTGELFF
cdr3_nt: TGTGCCAGTAGTATAGGCCGAGGGGGACAGGGAAGCACCGGGGAGCTGTTTTTT

d_call: -
clone_size: -
j_call: TRBJ1-3
v_call: TRBV7-9
cdr3_aa: CASSETRSSGNTIYF
cdr3_nt: TGTGCCAGCAGCGAGACTCGTAGCTCTGGAAACACCATATATTTT

d_call: -
clone_size: -
j_call: TRBJ1-2
v_call: TRBV19
cdr3_aa: CASSPGHYGYTF
cdr3_nt: TGTGCCAGTAGTCCAGGGCACTATGGCTACACCTTC

d_call: -
clone_size: once
j_call: TRBJ1-2
v_call: TRBV7-8
cdr3_aa: CASSSLFGYGYTF
cdr3_nt: TGTGCCAGCAGCTCCTTATTCGGCTATGGCTACACCTTC

d_call: -
clone_size: -
j_call: TRBJ2-7
v_call: TRBV28
cdr3_aa: CASNRVTGSSYEQYF
cdr3_nt: TGTGCCAGCAATAGGGTTACAGGGAGCTCCTACGAGCAGTACTTC

d_call: TRBD2
clone_size: -
j_call: TRBJ2-7
v_call: TRBV2
cdr3_aa: CASSVTSGYEQYF
cdr3_nt: TGTGCCAGCAGTGTTACTAGCGGCTACGAGCAGTACTTC

d_call: -
clone_size: -
j_call: TRBJ2-1
v_call: TRBV28
cdr3_aa: CASGRNNEQFF
cdr3_nt: TGTGCCAGCGGGCGTAACAATGAGCAGTTCTTC

d_call: TRBD1
clone_size: -
j_call: TRBJ2-7
v_call: TRBV5-1
cdr3_aa: CASSFDRGQYF
cdr3_nt: TGCGCCAGCAGCTTCGACAGGGGGCAGTACTTC

d_call: -
clone_size: -
j_call: TRBJ2-3
v_call: TRBV5-4
cdr3_aa: CASSFGRDTQYF
cdr3_nt: TGTGCCAGCAGCTTCGGTCGGGATACGCAGTATTTT

d_call: -
clone_size: -
j_call: TRBJ1-1
v_call: TRBV5-6
cdr3_aa: CASSFRDSGAFF
cdr3_nt: TGTGCCAGCAGCTTCAGGGATTCTGGAGCTTTCTTT

d_call: TRBD2
clone_size: -
j_call: TRBJ2-7
v_call: TRBV14
cdr3_aa: CASSPGLAGVWEQYF
cdr3_nt: TGTGCCAGCAGCCCGGGACTAGCGGGAGTTTGGGAGCAGTACTTC

d_call: TRBD1
clone_size: -
j_call: TRBJ2-7
v_call: TRBV5-4
cdr3_aa: CASSWDRGLNEQYF
cdr3_nt: TGTGCCAGCAGTTGGGACAGGGGGCTGAACGAGCAGTACTTC

d_call: -
clone_size: -
j_call: TRBJ1-1
v_call: TRBV18
cdr3_aa: CASSPLGQGNTEAFF
cdr3_nt: TGTGCCAGCTCACCCCTCGGGCAGGGTAACACTGAAGCTTTCTTT

d_call: TRBD1
clone_size: -
j_call: TRBJ2-7
v_call: TRBV11-2
cdr3_aa: CASSFAGTGNEQYF
cdr3_nt: TGTGCCAGCAGCTTTGCCGGGACAGGGAACGAGCAGTACTTC

d_call: -
clone_size: -
j_call: TRBJ2-7
v_call: TRBV13
cdr3_aa: CASSLRTAHYEQYF
cdr3_nt: TGTGCCAGCAGCCTACGGACAGCGCACTACGAGCAGTACTTC

d_call: -
clone_size: -
j_call: TRBJ1-1
v_call: TRBV6-1
cdr3_aa: CASHGGAVGRTEAFF
cdr3_nt: TGTGCCAGTCATGGGGGGGCAGTGGGGCGTACTGAAGCTTTCTTT

d_call: TRBD2
clone_size: -
j_call: TRBJ2-3
v_call: TRBV19
cdr3_aa: CASSTPASGSADTQYF
cdr3_nt: TGTGCCAGTAGTACCCCTGCTAGCGGGAGCGCAGATACGCAGTATTTT

d_call: TRBD2
clone_size: -
j_call: TRBJ2-7
v_call: TRBV9
cdr3_aa: CASSVTSVTYEQYF
cdr3_nt: TGTGCCAGCAGCGTGACTAGCGTTACCTACGAGCAGTACTTC

d_call: -
clone_size: -
j_call: TRBJ2-7
v_call: TRBV5-6
cdr3_aa: CASSPRQTHYEQYF
cdr3_nt: TGTGCCAGCAGCCCGCGACAGACTCACTACGAGCAGTACTTC

d_call: -
clone_size: -
j_call: TRBJ2-1
v_call: TRBV9
cdr3_aa: CASSVEGAYNEQFF
cdr3_nt: TGTGCCAGCAGCGTAGAAGGGGCCTATAATGAGCAGTTCTTC

d_call: -
clone_size: -
j_call: TRBJ2-2
v_call: TRBV7-3
cdr3_aa: CASSGTPRGTGELFF
cdr3_nt: TGTGCCAGCAGCGGGACTCCGCGGGGTACCGGGGAGCTGTTTTTT

d_call: -
clone_size: -
j_call: TRBJ2-5
v_call: TRBV9
cdr3_aa: CASSVAAGETQYF
cdr3_nt: TGTGCCAGCAGCGTAGCGGCGGGAGAGACCCAGTACTTC

d_call: -
clone_size: -
j_call: TRBJ1-2
v_call: TRBV5-5
cdr3_aa: CASTLGGAFGYGYTF
cdr3_nt: TGTGCCAGCACCCTCGGGGGGGCGTTTGGCTATGGCTACACCTTC

d_call: -
clone_size: -
j_call: TRBJ2-3
v_call: TRBV9
cdr3_aa: CASSVAPGVGDTQYF
cdr3_nt: TGTGCCAGCAGCGTAGCCCCGGGAGTTGGAGATACGCAGTATTTT

d_call: -
clone_size: few
j_call: TRBJ1-1
v_call: TRBV2
cdr3_aa: CASAVFGGTEAFF
cdr3_nt: TGTGCCAGCGCCGTTTTCGGGGGCACTGAAGCTTTCTTT

d_call: TRBD1
clone_size: once
j_call: TRBJ2-7
v_call: TRBV19
cdr3_aa: CASSQDRNSYEQYF
cdr3_nt: TGTGCCAGTAGCCAGGACAGGAACTCCTACGAGCAGTACTTC

d_call: TRBD2
clone_size: -
j_call: TRBJ2-7
v_call: TRBV27
cdr3_aa: CASSFSGPTYEQYF
cdr3_nt: TGTGCCAGCAGCTTTAGCGGGCCTACCTACGAGCAGTACTTC

d_call: -
clone_size: -
j_call: TRBJ2-2
v_call: TRBV28
cdr3_aa: CASRHTGIGELFF
cdr3_nt: TGTGCCAGCAGACATACAGGGATCGGGGAGCTGTTTTTT

d_call: -
clone_size: -
j_call: TRBJ2-3
v_call: TRBV27
cdr3_aa: CASSPKRGGATQYF
cdr3_nt: TGTGCCAGCAGTCCCAAAAGGGGCGGGGCTACGCAGTATTTT

d_call: -
clone_size: few
j_call: TRBJ2-2
v_call: TRBV6-6
cdr3_aa: CASSYEQMNTGELFF
cdr3_nt: TGTGCCAGCAGTTACGAACAAATGAACACCGGGGAGCTGTTTTTT

d_call: TRBD1
clone_size: -
j_call: TRBJ2-1
v_call: TRBV7-9
cdr3_aa: CATSLRQGRDEQFF
cdr3_nt: TGTGCCACCTCGTTAAGACAGGGAAGGGATGAGCAGTTCTTC

d_call: TRBD2
clone_size: -
j_call: TRBJ2-5
v_call: TRBV29-1
cdr3_aa: CSVGVAGGQETQYF
cdr3_nt: TGCAGCGTTGGGGTAGCGGGAGGTCAAGAGACCCAGTACTTC

d_call: TRBD2
clone_size: -
j_call: TRBJ2-1
v_call: TRBV7-2
cdr3_aa: CASSFFPGGEYNEQFF
cdr3_nt: TGTGCCAGCAGCTTCTTTCCGGGAGGGGAGTACAATGAGCAGTTCTTC

d_call: TRBD1
clone_size: -
j_call: TRBJ2-3
v_call: TRBV5-1
cdr3_aa: CASSPGQGPTDTQYF
cdr3_nt: TGCGCCAGCAGCCCAGGACAGGGACCCACAGATACGCAGTATTTT

d_call: TRBD1
clone_size: few
j_call: TRBJ1-1
v_call: TRBV28
cdr3_aa: CASSHYSGQGSAFF
cdr3_nt: TGTGCCAGCAGTCACTATTCCGGACAGGGCTCAGCTTTCTTT

d_call: TRBD2
clone_size: few
j_call: TRBJ2-5
v_call: TRBV7-9
cdr3_aa: CASSLMRASGSWGQETQYF
cdr3_nt: TGTGCCAGCAGCTTAATGCGGGCTAGCGGGAGTTGGGGCCAAGAGACCCAGTACTTC

d_call: -
clone_size: -
j_call: TRBJ1-1
v_call: TRBV5-1
cdr3_aa: CASTGTPGGTEAFF
cdr3_nt: TGCGCCAGCACCGGGACGCCGGGAGGTACTGAAGCTTTCTTT

d_call: TRBD1
clone_size: -
j_call: TRBJ1-4
v_call: TRBV27
cdr3_aa: CASSLTWDRNEKLFF
cdr3_nt: TGTGCCAGCAGTTTAACATGGGACAGGAATGAAAAACTGTTTTTT